This TCR beta chain emerged from a study of technical replicates of blood from a handful of donors. The assay was immunoSEQ multiplex PCR, and TCRdb's table has in-frame clones only and misses some. The sample shows some 77,000 clones, 85% to 95% of them seen only once. V was shortened by 2 bases and J by 2 bases, with 9 bases between the two germline ends. The germline V gene encodes CDR1 MNHEY and CDR2 SVGAGI. This CDR3 spans 14 amino acids. The rearrangement links TRBV6-5 to TRBJ1-1; no clear D. Sequenced material: T cells isolated from PBMCs. This TCR came from a human donor in good health. The CDR3 protein is CASSYLPLNTEAFF. The CDR3 DNA reads TGTGCCAGCAGTTACCTCCCGTTAAACACTGAAGCTTTCTTT.